The present TCR beta chain was sequenced within a study of T cell responses to AZD1222 COVID-19 vaccine. For this clone: What it recognizes is unknown.

CDR3 length equals 17 residues. Germline V CDR1 and CDR2: SGHTA, FQGTGA. The V gene end was trimmed by 5 bases and the J gene end by 1 base; junction bases not matched to a gene: 4. Some clones are missing from TCRdb's copy, which holds only in-frame ones; the method was immunoSEQ multiplex PCR. The sample carries around 170,000 clones, approximately 90% recorded once. Study findings and constraints: The sample set comprised mostly white British donors with more females, and clonal diversity was possibly underestimated. At study baseline, merely six AZD1222 recipients were seropositive.

The clonotype originates from an adult in good health. The V and J genes are TRBV7-3 and TRBJ2-1, with 14 bases fitting TRBD2. The input for sequencing was peripheral blood, taken on day 0 of AZD1222 vaccination. DNA of the CDR3: TGTGCCAGCAGCCTTGGGACTAGCGGGAGATCCTACAATGAGCAGTTCTTC. Protein: CASSLGTSGRSYNEQFF.